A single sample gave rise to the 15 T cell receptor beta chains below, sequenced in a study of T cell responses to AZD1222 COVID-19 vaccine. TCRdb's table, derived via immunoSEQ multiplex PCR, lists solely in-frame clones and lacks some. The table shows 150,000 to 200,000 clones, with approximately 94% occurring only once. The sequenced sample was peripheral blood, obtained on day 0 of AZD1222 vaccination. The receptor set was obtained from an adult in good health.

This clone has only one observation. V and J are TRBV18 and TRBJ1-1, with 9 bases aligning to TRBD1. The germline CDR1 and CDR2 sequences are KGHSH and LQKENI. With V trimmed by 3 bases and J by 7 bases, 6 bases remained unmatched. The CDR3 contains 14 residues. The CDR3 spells CASSPRTGVGEAFF. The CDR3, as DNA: TGTGCCAGCTCACCCCGGACAGGGGTAGGTGAAGCTTTCTTT.

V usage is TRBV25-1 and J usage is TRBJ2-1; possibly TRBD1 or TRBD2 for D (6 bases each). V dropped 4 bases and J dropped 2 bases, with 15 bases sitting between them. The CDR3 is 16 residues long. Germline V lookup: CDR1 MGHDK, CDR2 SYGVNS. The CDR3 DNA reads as TGTGCCAGCAGTGCCCTCGGGGGCCTTACCTACAATGAGCAGTTCTTC. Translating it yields CASSALGGLTYNEQFF. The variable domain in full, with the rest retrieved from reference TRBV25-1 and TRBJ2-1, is EADIYQTPRYLVIGTGKKITLECSQTMGHDKMYWYQQDPGMELHLIHYSYGVNSTEKGDLSSESTVSRIRTEHFPLTLESARPSHTSQYLCASSALGGLTYNEQFFGPGTRLTVL.

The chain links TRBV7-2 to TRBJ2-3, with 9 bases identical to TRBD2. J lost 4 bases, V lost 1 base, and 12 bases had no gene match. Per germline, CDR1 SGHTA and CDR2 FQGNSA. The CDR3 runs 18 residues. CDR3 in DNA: TGTGCCAGCAGCTTAGAAGCTAGCGGGACGTACCGGGCAGATACGCAGTATTTT. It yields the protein CASSLEASGTYRADTQYF.

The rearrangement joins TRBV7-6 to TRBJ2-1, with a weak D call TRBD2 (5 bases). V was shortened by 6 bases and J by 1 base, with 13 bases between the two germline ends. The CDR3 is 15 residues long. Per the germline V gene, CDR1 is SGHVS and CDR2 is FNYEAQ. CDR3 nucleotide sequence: TGTGCCAGCAGTACGGGAAGGTTTTCCTACAATGAGCAGTTCTTC. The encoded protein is CASSTGRFSYNEQFF.

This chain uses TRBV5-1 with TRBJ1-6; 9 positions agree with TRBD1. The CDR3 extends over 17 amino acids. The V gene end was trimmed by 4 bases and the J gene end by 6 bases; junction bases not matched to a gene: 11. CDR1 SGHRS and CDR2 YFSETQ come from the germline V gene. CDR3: CASSPGVAGQGNSPLHF. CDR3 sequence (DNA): TGCGCCAGCAGCCCGGGGGTCGCGGGACAGGGTAATTCACCCCTCCACTTT. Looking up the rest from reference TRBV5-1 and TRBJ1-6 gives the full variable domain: KAGVTQTPRYLIKTRGQQVTLSCSPISGHRSVSWYQQTPGQGLQFLFEYFSETQRNKGNFPGRFSGRQFSNSRSEMNVSTLELGDSALYLCASSPGVAGQGNSPLHFGNGTRLTVT.

The CDR3 DNA sequence: TGTGCCAGCAGCGGGACTACAAGCAATGAGCAGTTCTTC. The encoded protein is CASSGTTSNEQFF. This chain links TRBV9 with TRBJ2-1; D may be TRBD2 (6 bases). V lost 3 bases and J lost 6, with 10 bases in between. CDR1 and CDR2 from the germline V gene are SGDLS and YYNGEE. The CDR3 length is 13 residues.

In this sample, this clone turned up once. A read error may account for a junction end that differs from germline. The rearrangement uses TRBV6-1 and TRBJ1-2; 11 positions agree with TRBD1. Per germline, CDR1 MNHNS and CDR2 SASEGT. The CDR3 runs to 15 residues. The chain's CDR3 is CPSCDAGTGGVGYTF. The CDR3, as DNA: TGTCCCAGCTGTGACGCGGGGACAGGGGGGGTTGGCTACACCTTC.

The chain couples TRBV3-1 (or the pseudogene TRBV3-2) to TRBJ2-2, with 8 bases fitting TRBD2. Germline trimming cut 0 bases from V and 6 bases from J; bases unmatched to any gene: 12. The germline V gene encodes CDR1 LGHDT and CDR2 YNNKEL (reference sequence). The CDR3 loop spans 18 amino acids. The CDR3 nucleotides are TGTGCCAGCAGCCAAGATTTCGGGAGGGGTCGTGTCGCCGGGGAGCTGTTTTTT. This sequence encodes CASSQDFGRGRVAGELFF.

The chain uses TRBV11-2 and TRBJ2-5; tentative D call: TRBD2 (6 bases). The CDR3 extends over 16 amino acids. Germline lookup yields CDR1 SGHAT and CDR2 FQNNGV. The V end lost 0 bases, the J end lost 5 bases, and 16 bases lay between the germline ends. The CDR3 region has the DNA TGTGCCAGCAGCTTAGAAATTCGGAGGGCGGGGGAGACCCAGTACTTC. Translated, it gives CASSLEIRRAGETQYF.

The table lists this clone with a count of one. CDR3 residues: CASTGGGTSGYEQFF. In DNA form, the CDR3 reads TGTGCCAGCACCGGAGGGGGGACTAGCGGGTATGAGCAGTTCTTC. V and J are TRBV6-5 and TRBJ2-1, with TRBD2 identical over 12 bases. CDR1 is MNHEY, CDR2 SVGAGI, per germline. Trimming took 7 bases from V and 8 from J; bases not matched to a gene: 9. The CDR3 runs to 15 residues.

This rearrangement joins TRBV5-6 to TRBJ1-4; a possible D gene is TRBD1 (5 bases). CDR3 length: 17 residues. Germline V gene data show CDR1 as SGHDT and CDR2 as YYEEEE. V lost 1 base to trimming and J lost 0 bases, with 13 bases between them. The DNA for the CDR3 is TGTGCCAGCAGCTTGACCCAGGGTTTCGCAACTAATGAAAAACTGTTTTTT. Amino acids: CASSLTQGFATNEKLFF.

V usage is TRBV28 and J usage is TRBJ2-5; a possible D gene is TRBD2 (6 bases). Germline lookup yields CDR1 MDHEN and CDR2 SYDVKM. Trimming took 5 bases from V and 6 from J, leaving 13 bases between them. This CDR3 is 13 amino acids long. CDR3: CASSPGLRKTQYF. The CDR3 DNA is TGTGCCAGCAGTCCGGGACTCCGGAAGACCCAGTACTTC.

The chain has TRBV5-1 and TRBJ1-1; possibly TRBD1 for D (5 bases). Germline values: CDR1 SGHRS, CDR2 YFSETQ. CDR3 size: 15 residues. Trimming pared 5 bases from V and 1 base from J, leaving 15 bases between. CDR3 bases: TGCGCCAGCAGGGCCTTTAGGGGAACGAACACTGAAGCTTTCTTT. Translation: CASRAFRGTNTEAFF. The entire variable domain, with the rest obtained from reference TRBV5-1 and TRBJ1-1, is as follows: KAGVTQTPRYLIKTRGQQVTLSCSPISGHRSVSWYQQTPGQGLQFLFEYFSETQRNKGNFPGRFSGRQFSNSRSEMNVSTLELGDSALYLCASRAFRGTNTEAFFGQGTRLTVV.

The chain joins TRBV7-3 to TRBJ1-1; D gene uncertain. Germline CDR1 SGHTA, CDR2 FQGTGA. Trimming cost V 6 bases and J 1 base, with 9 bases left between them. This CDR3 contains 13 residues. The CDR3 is CASSFAPNTEAFF. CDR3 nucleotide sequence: TGTGCCAGCAGTTTCGCCCCGAACACTGAAGCTTTCTTT.

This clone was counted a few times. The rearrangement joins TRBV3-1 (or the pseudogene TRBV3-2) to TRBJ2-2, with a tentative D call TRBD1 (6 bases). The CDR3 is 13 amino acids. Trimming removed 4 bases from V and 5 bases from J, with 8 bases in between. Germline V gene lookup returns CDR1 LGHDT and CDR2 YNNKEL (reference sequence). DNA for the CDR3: TGTGCCAGCAGCCCAAGGGGGACCGGGGAGCTGTTTTTT. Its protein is CASSPRGTGELFF.